This entry lists 12 T cell receptor beta chains sequenced from one sample in a study of blood T cell repertoires in COVID-19. Generated by immunoSEQ multiplex PCR, the TCRdb table keeps only in-frame clones and is missing some. The sample yields about 140,000 clones, 80% to 85% seen once. The sample taken for sequencing was peripheral blood. Receptor source: a woman aged 60 to 75 with acute or convalescent COVID-19.

The V call is TRBV6-2 or TRBV6-3, the J call TRBJ1-6; 9 nucleotides align to TRBD1. The J segment lost 1 base and the V segment lost 2 bases, leaving 3 bases of the junction unmatched. From germline, CDR1 is MNHEY and CDR2 SVGEGT. The CDR3 covers 17 residues. The CDR3 DNA is TGTGCCAGCAGTTACCCGGACAGGGGTTCCTATAATTCACCCCTCCACTTT. Residues: CASSYPDRGSYNSPLHF.

The J gene is TRBJ2-5, the V gene TRBV28, with D unclear. The V end lost 7 bases, the J end lost 4 bases, and 7 bases lay between the germline ends. Germline-derived CDR1 and CDR2 are MDHEN and SYDVKM. This CDR3 is built from 11 residues. CDR3 amino acids: CASNSVETQYF. The CDR3 DNA reads TGTGCCAGCAATTCGGTAGAGACCCAGTACTTC.

V usage is TRBV28 and J usage is TRBJ1-5; 7 bases map to TRBD1. This CDR3 has 14 amino acids. The germline V gene encodes CDR1 MDHEN and CDR2 SYDVKM. The trim removed 10 bases at V and 6 bases at J, leaving 12 bases unmatched. The chain's CDR3 is CATDNTGESQPQHF. The CDR3, as DNA: TGTGCCACCGACAATACAGGGGAAAGTCAGCCCCAGCATTTT.

The J gene is TRBJ1-2, the V gene TRBV5-5; D is ambiguous. V was shortened by 4 bases and J by 8 bases, with 12 bases between the two germline ends. This CDR3 region has 12 residues. CDR1 and CDR2 from the germline V gene are SGHKS and YYEKEE (reference sequence). The CDR3 region is CASSLIERGYTF. The DNA for the CDR3 is TGTGCCAGCAGCCTCATAGAGCGCGGCTACACCTTC.

The chain combines TRBV13 with TRBJ2-5; D gene ambiguous. CDR1 is PRHDT, CDR2 FYEKMQ, per germline (reference sequence). The CDR3 is made up of 14 amino acids. V was trimmed by 1 base and J by 5 bases, leaving 11 bases between them. CDR3 residues: CASSLVASVETQYF. CDR3 coding DNA: TGTGCCAGCAGCTTAGTCGCTAGTGTGGAGACCCAGTACTTC.

V is TRBV3-1 (or the pseudogene TRBV3-2) and J is TRBJ2-1; 11 bases are a match to TRBD2. Germline CDR1 and CDR2: LGHDT and YNNKEL (reference sequence). This CDR3 region has 14 residues. V was clipped by 0 bases and J by 12 bases; unmatched bases: 4. The CDR3 reads CASSQDSSGRSQFF. In nucleotides, the CDR3 is TGTGCCAGCAGCCAAGATTCTAGCGGGAGGTCGCAGTTCTTC.

V is TRBV6-5 and J is TRBJ2-5, with D unresolved. Germline CDR1 is MNHEY and CDR2 is SVGAGI. Trimming left V 0 bases short and J 0 bases short, with 8 bases between. The CDR3 covers 15 residues. In DNA, the CDR3 is TGTGCCAGCAGTTACTCGATAGAGGACCAAGAGACCCAGTACTTC. Translated: CASSYSIEDQETQYF.

This chain links TRBV7-9 with TRBJ2-1; 9 bases are a match to TRBD1. CDR1 and CDR2 (germline): SEHNR, FQNEAQ (reference sequence). The V segment lost 1 base and the J segment 8 bases; nucleotides outside the gene matches: 0. CDR3 size: 13 residues. As DNA, the CDR3 is TGTGCCAGCAGCTTAGGACAGGGGGATGAGCAGTTCTTC. This translates into CASSLGQGDEQFF.

This chain uses TRBV4-2 with TRBJ1-6; maybe TRBD1 (5 bases). Trimming pared 0 bases from V and 11 bases from J, leaving 14 bases between. CDR1 is LGHNA, CDR2 YNFKEQ, per germline. CDR3 length equals 15 residues. In DNA form, the CDR3 reads TGTGCCAGCAGCCAAGAGGGGACTTCCGGGACACCCCTCCACTTT. Its translation is CASSQEGTSGTPLHF.

The chain recombines TRBV9 with TRBJ2-7; 7 nucleotides align to TRBD2. CDR1 and CDR2 (germline): SGDLS, YYNGEE. There are 14 residues in the CDR3. Trimming at V came to 0 bases and at J to 3 bases, leaving 3 bases not matched to a gene. This CDR3 reads CASSVGDYNYEQYF. CDR3 DNA sequence: TGTGCCAGCAGCGTAGGGGACTATAACTACGAGCAGTACTTC.

CDR3 region: CAWKSGEPWADTQYF. The DNA for the CDR3 is TGTGCCTGGAAATCGGGGGAGCCTTGGGCAGATACGCAGTATTTT. This chain connects TRBV30 to TRBJ2-3, with D perhaps TRBD2 (6 bases). V lost 4 bases, J lost 4 bases, and 18 bases lay in between. CDR3 size: 15 residues. The germline V gene has CDR1 GTSNPN and CDR2 SVGIG (reference sequence).

The chain combines TRBV28 with TRBJ1-4; TRBD1 agrees at 7 bases. The CDR3 is made up of 15 amino acids. Trimming removed 5 bases from V and 3 bases from J; junction bases left unmatched: 6. Germline V CDR1 and CDR2: MDHEN, SYDVKM. DNA for the CDR3: TGTGCCAGCAGTCGATACAGGGGCGCTAATGAAAAACTGTTTTTT. This gives the protein CASSRYRGANEKLFF. The entire variable domain, with the rest obtained from reference TRBV28 and TRBJ1-4, is as follows: DVKVTQSSRYLVKRTGEKVFLECVQDMDHENMFWYRQDPGLGLRLIYFSYDVKMKEKGDIPEGYSVSREKKERFSLILESASTNQTSMYLCASSRYRGANEKLFFGSGTQLSVL.